A single T cell receptor (beta chain) is shown here with its context. Its antigen is as yet unknown. This sample was included in a study of cytomegalovirus exposure and HLA in healthy donors. At the level of the study: The 666 first-cohort repertoires shared a platform with the approximately 130 validation repertoires, as reported in a later analysis. Overall study findings and caveats: 164 TCR beta chains were listed as cytomegalovirus-associated. In vitro work confirmed that a few CMV-associated chains recognize CMV antigens.

The assay was immunoSEQ multiplex PCR, and TCRdb's table has in-frame clones only and misses some. The sample lists 71,000 or so clones; 90% to 95% were seen once. Specimen: PBMCs. The sequence came from a man between 18 and 29 years old in good health and CMV-seropositive.

CDR3 sequence reads: CASSPGGGNEKLFF. The CDR3 bases are TGTGCCAGCAGTCCCGGGGGGGGGAATGAAAAACTGTTTTTT. The chain links TRBV7-3 to TRBJ1-4, with a weak D call TRBD1 (5 bases). This CDR3 is 14 amino acids long. V was trimmed by 6 bases and J by 5 bases, leaving 13 bases between them. Per germline, CDR1 SGHTA and CDR2 FQGTGA.